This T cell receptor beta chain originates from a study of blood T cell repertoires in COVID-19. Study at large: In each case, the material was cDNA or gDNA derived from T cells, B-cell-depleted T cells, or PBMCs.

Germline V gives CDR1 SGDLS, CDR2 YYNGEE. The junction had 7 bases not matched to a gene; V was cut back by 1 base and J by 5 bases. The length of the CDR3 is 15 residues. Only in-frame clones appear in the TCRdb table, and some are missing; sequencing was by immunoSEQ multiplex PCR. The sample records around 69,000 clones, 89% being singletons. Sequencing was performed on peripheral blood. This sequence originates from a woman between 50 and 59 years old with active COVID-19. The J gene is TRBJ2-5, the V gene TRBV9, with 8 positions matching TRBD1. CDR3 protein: CASSVRTGGAETQYF. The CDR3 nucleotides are TGTGCCAGCAGCGTAAGAACAGGGGGAGCGGAGACCCAGTACTTC. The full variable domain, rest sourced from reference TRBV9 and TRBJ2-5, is DSGVTQTPKHLITATGQRVTLRCSPRSGDLSVYWYQQSLDQGLQFLIQYYNGEERAKGNILERFSAQQFPDLHSELNLSSLELGDSALYFCASSVRTGGAETQYFGPGTRLLVL.